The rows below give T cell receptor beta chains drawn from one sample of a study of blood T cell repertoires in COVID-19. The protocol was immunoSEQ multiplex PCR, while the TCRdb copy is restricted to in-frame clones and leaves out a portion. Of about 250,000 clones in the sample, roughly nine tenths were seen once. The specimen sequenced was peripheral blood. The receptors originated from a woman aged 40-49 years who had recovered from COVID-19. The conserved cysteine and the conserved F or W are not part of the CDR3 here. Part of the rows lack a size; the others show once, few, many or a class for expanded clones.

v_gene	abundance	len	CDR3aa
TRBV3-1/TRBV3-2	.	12	ASSQAGRGNEQF
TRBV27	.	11	ASSLLPLNEQF
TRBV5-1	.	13	ATTIAGGPTDTQY
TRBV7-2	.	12	ASSLNPGGNTIY
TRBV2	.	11	ASNDGLYNEQF
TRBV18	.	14	ASSPTGTGNVYEQF
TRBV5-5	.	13	ASSFSQGNADTQY
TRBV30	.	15	AWSNGVGPGVGETQY
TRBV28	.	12	ASSSNRGSQPQH
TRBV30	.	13	AWSAGTTNTGELF
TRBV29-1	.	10	SVAAGGYEQF
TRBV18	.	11	ASSPGQDVEAF
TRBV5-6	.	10	ASSGGTGELF
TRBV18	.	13	ASSPRTQANEKLF
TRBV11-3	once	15	ASSWGLAGASGETQY
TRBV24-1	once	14	ATSDRTGGITDTQY
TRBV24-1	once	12	ATSDLTGTETQY
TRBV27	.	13	ASSLIAGNNYGYT